The sequence of this T cell receptor beta chain was determined in a study of patients and donors after allogeneic stem cell transplantation (TCRdb year 2020). The library was obtained by RT-PCR. The listed sequencing device is NextSeq 550. TCRdb reran the public reads through fastp at Q25 and MiXCR, keeping productive beta chains. Entries are consolidated by CDR3 protein sequence, retaining the most common genes and DNA. The sample table contains under 200,000 distinct CDR3 sequences; only one count was recorded for around 30% of them. The ten largest clonotypes hold approximately 3.5% of the sample. The CDR3, from cysteine to phenylalanine, totals 13 residues. Left in the record is the CDR3 DNA by itself, 39 bases read in frame from the first base. In the germline V gene, CDR1 corresponds to SGHVS and CDR2 to FNYEAQ. Between the V and J ends, shortened by 2 bases and 5 bases respectively, the junction contains 7 bases.

This clonotype has a handful of counts. It has no known antigen specificity. Per-nucleotide qualities are absent, and no much larger clonotype sits a single base away. The chain was built from TRBV7-6 and TRBJ2-1; the D gene cannot be resolved reliably. The specimen was blood, either unsorted or a sorted T cell fraction (not recorded which). The sequence came from a human donor who was either an allogeneic HSCT recipient or a stem cell or donor lymphocyte infusion donor (not recorded which). It is not recorded whose cells these are; they may come from a transplant donor. The CDR3 amino acid sequence is: CASSLIADNEQFF. The bases read TGTGCCAGCAGCTTAATCGCCGACAATGAGCAGTTCTTC.